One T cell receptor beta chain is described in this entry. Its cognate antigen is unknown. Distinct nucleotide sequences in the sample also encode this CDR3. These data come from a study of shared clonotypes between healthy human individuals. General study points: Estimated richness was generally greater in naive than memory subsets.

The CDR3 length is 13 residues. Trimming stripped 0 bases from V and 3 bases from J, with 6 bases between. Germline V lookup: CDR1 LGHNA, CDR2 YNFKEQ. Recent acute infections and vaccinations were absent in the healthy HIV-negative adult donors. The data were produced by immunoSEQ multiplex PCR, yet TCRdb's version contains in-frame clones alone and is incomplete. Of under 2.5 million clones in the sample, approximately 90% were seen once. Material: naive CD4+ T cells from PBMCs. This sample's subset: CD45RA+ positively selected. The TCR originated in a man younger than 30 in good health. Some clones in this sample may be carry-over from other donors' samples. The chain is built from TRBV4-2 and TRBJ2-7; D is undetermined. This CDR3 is CASSQDLHYEQYF. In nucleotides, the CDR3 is TGTGCCAGCAGCCAAGATTTACACTACGAGCAGTACTTC.